The rows below give T cell receptor beta chains drawn from one sample of a study of long-term antiretroviral therapy in people with HIV. Assay used: immunoSEQ multiplex PCR; TCRdb lists only in-frame clones, some missing. The sample includes tens of thousands of clones, approximately 80% of them seen just once. The sample consisted of unsorted PBMCs, taken 0.5 years after starting antiretroviral therapy. The origin of the receptors is a man younger than 35 with HIV. CDR3s include the opening cysteine and the closing phenylalanine or tryptophan. Each record gives: D gene, J gene, clone size, V gene, CDR3 DNA, CDR3 protein. D genes are given only for firm matches. Not all rows give a size; the values are once, few, many and, for expanded clones, a class.

D gene: NA; J gene: TRBJ2-7; clone size: NA; V gene: TRBV2; CDR3 DNA: TGTGCCAGCAGCCGGCTGGCAGGGCGGAGGGAAGAGCAGTACTTC; CDR3 protein: CASSRLAGRREEQYF
D gene: NA; J gene: TRBJ2-6; clone size: NA; V gene: TRBV5-6; CDR3 DNA: TGTGCCAGCAGCTTACCCCCAAGGGCTGGGGCCAACGTCCTGACTTTC; CDR3 protein: CASSLPPRAGANVLTF
D gene: NA; J gene: TRBJ2-7; clone size: few; V gene: TRBV7-8; CDR3 DNA: TGTGCCAGCAGCCCCCGGACTGCTTCCTACGAGCAGTACTTC; CDR3 protein: CASSPRTASYEQYF
D gene: TRBD1; J gene: TRBJ1-2; clone size: NA; V gene: TRBV5-4; CDR3 DNA: TGTGCCAGCAGTATCGACCAATTAACAGGGGTTGGCTACACCTTC; CDR3 protein: CASSIDQLTGVGYTF
D gene: TRBD2; J gene: TRBJ2-7; clone size: NA; V gene: TRBV10-3; CDR3 DNA: TGTGCCATCAGTGATGGGCGGGAGGGCCGCTGGGAGCAGTACTTC; CDR3 protein: CAISDGREGRWEQYF
D gene: NA; J gene: TRBJ1-5; clone size: NA; V gene: TRBV6-1; CDR3 DNA: TGTGCCAGCAGTGAAAGATGGCAGGGCAATCAGCCCCAGCATTTT; CDR3 protein: CASSERWQGNQPQHF
D gene: TRBD1; J gene: TRBJ1-2; clone size: once; V gene: TRBV5-1; CDR3 DNA: TGCGCCAGCAGCCTTTCAACACGCGGGACAGGGGGCAATCATGGCTACACCTTC; CDR3 protein: CASSLSTRGTGGNHGYTF
D gene: NA; J gene: TRBJ1-1; clone size: NA; V gene: TRBV28; CDR3 DNA: TGTGCCAGCAGTTTTCGGGGGGGCAGCACTGAAGCTTTCTTT; CDR3 protein: CASSFRGGSTEAFF
D gene: TRBD1; J gene: TRBJ1-2; clone size: NA; V gene: TRBV9; CDR3 DNA: TGTGCCAGCAGCGCCGTGACAGGGCTTCGTGGCTACACCTTC; CDR3 protein: CASSAVTGLRGYTF
D gene: NA; J gene: TRBJ1-1; clone size: NA; V gene: TRBV10-3; CDR3 DNA: TGTGCCATCAGTGAGCCACTTGGGGGCGGCTTCGGAGACACTGAAGCTTTCTTT; CDR3 protein: CAISEPLGGGFGDTEAFF
D gene: NA; J gene: TRBJ1-5; clone size: NA; V gene: TRBV5-1; CDR3 DNA: TGCGCCAGCAGCCCGGGCCTAAATAGCAATCAGCCCCAGCATTTT; CDR3 protein: CASSPGLNSNQPQHF
D gene: TRBD1; J gene: TRBJ2-3; clone size: NA; V gene: TRBV7-9; CDR3 DNA: TGTGCCAGCAGCTTAGGGACAGGGATACTAGATACGCAGTATTTT; CDR3 protein: CASSLGTGILDTQYF
D gene: NA; J gene: TRBJ2-1; clone size: NA; V gene: TRBV7-9; CDR3 DNA: TGTGCCAGCAGCTTTTCACAGCGGCTGGAGGCTTACAAGAGGAATGAGCAGTTCTTC; CDR3 protein: CASSFSQRLEAYKRNEQFF